This passage covers 9 T cell receptor beta chains from one sample sequenced in a study of shared clonotypes between healthy human individuals. Assay used: immunoSEQ multiplex PCR; TCRdb lists only in-frame clones, some missing. This sample has roughly 2.2 million clones, with about 92% found just once. Input material: naive CD4+ T cells from PBMCs. Subset indicated: CD45RA+ positively selected. The receptors were gathered from a man aged 18 to 35 in good health. Some clones in this sample may be carry-over from other donors' samples.

The chain employs TRBV7-8 and TRBJ1-2; 9 nucleotides align to TRBD1. Germline CDR1 and CDR2: SGHVS and FQNEAQ. V dropped 10 bases and J dropped 7; count of bases not matched to a gene: 10. The CDR3 sequence is 13 residues long. The DNA for the CDR3 is TGTGCCACCGGAACAGGGGGCTATCGTGGCTACACCTTC. This codes for CATGTGGYRGYTF.

The chain recombines TRBV18 with TRBJ1-1; 8 bases map to TRBD1. The germline V gene has CDR1 KGHSH and CDR2 LQKENI. This CDR3 has 15 residues. Trimming cost V 2 bases and J 1 base; bases outside gene matches: 3. This chain's CDR3 is CASSPSTGGNTEAFF. The CDR3 DNA follows: TGTGCCAGCTCACCAAGCACAGGGGGGAACACTGAAGCTTTCTTT.

This clone is a singleton in its sample. The chain recombines TRBV18 with TRBJ2-7; TRBD2 matches 10 bases. This CDR3 has 15 residues. In germline, CDR1 is KGHSH, CDR2 LQKENI. V was pared by 4 bases and J by 6 bases, with 9 bases of the junction left unmatched. CDR3 nucleotides: TGTGCCAGCTCACTTAGCGGGAGGTCTCCTGGCGAGCAGTACTTC. Protein: CASSLSGRSPGEQYF.

The chain is built from TRBV4-1 and TRBJ2-2; 7 nucleotides agree with TRBD2. With V trimmed by 4 bases and J by 7 bases, 15 bases remained unmatched. Germline lookup yields CDR1 MGHRA and CDR2 YSYEKL. The CDR3 loop spans 17 amino acids. CDR3 loop: CASSRFGGSSFGGELFF. The CDR3 bases are TGCGCCAGCAGCCGGTTCGGCGGGAGTTCCTTCGGCGGGGAGCTGTTTTTT.

The chain employs TRBV19 and TRBJ2-2; 8 bases line up with TRBD1. The CDR3 length is 15 residues. Germline V lookup: CDR1 LNHDA, CDR2 SQIVND (reference sequence). Losses at the gene ends were 8 bases for V and 0 bases for J; bases not matched to a gene: 5. CDR3 protein: CASWTGTSNTGELFF. The CDR3 DNA reads TGTGCCAGTTGGACAGGGACCTCGAACACCGGGGAGCTGTTTTTT.

The gene calls are TRBV5-4 and TRBJ1-5, with D unresolved. Trimming shortened V by 0 bases and J by 7 bases, and 8 bases separated the two germline ends. Germline V gives CDR1 SGHNT, CDR2 YYREEE (reference sequence). This CDR3 has 13 residues. The CDR3 is CASSLDGKQPQHF. The CDR3 bases are TGTGCCAGCAGCTTGGATGGTAAGCAGCCCCAGCATTTT.

The V gene is TRBV6-5, the J gene TRBJ2-2; D remains unclear. The CDR3 is 16 amino acids. The V gene's germline CDR1 is MNHEY and CDR2 SVGAGI. Trimming took off 2 bases at V and 1 base at J, with 11 bases between the two ends. CDR3 nucleotides: TGTGCCAGCAGTTACGAAGTGGGCAGGAACACCGGGGAGCTGTTTTTT. This encodes CASSYEVGRNTGELFF.

For the CDR3, the DNA is TGTGCCAGCGGTGGGGGAGTCTACTACGAGCAGTACTTC. It encodes CASGGGVYYEQYF. The rearrangement uses TRBV7-2 and TRBJ2-7, with D possibly called TRBD1 or TRBD2 (5 bases each). Germline CDR1 and CDR2: SGHTA and FQGNSA. The CDR3 contains 13 residues. The ends were cut back, 8 bases at V and 3 bases at J, with 14 bases in the middle.

The chain uses TRBV10-1 and TRBJ2-3, with D possibly TRBD2 on 5 matching bases. The length of the CDR3 is 13 residues. Germline loops: CDR1 WNHNN, CDR2 SYGVQD (reference sequence). V was pared by 6 bases and J by 6 bases, with 13 bases between. The CDR3 loop is CASSAMPGDTQYF. The CDR3, as DNA: TGCGCCAGCAGCGCCATGCCGGGGGATACGCAGTATTTT.